This TCR beta chain was profiled in a study of shared clonotypes between healthy human individuals. This CDR3 is built from 15 residues. The germline V gene has CDR1 MGHRA and CDR2 YSYEKL. The germline V and J ends were trimmed by 0 bases and 7 bases, with 16 bases remaining between them. The method was immunoSEQ multiplex PCR; TCRdb's version includes in-frame clones alone and lacks a portion of them. The table records some 2 million clones, 95% of them present only once. The sequence came from a man in his late teens or twenties in good health. The sequencing sample was made of naive CD4+ T cells sorted from blood. As to subset: CD45RA+ positively selected. The chain links TRBV4-1 to TRBJ2-7; a weak D match, TRBD1 (5 bases). CDR3 coding DNA: TGCGCCAGCAGCCAAGATGGGGCCAGTTTGGGGGAGCAGTACTTC. Translating it yields CASSQDGASLGEQYF.